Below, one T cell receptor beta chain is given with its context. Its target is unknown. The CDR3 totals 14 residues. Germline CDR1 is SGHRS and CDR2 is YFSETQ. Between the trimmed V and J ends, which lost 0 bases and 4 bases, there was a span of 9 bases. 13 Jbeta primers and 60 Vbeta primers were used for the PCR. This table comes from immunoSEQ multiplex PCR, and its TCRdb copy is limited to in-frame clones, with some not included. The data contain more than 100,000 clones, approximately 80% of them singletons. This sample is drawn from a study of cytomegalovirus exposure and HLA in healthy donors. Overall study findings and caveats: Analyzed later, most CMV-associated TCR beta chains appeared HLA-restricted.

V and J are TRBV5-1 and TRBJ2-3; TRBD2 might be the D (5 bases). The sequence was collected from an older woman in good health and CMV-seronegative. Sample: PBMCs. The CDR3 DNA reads TGCGCCAGCAGCTTGGGAGGGTTCGCAGATACGCAGTATTTT. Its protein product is CASSLGGFADTQYF.